The 22 T cell receptor beta chains given below trace back to one sample, sequenced in a study of blood T cell repertoires in COVID-19. Data came from immunoSEQ multiplex PCR; TCRdb stores just in-frame clones and leaves some out. The sample includes some 160,000 clones, roughly three quarters of them seen just once. The sequenced sample consisted of peripheral blood. The receptor source for this set is a man in his 60s with acute or convalescent COVID-19.

The chain employs TRBV5-8 and TRBJ2-7; tentative D call: TRBD1 (5 bases). The V gene lost 3 bases and the J gene lost 6 bases, with 16 bases spanning the gap. The CDR3 has 14 amino acids. Germline CDR1 and CDR2: SGHTS and YDEGEE. CDR3 nucleotide sequence: TGTGCCAGCAGCTCGGTAGGGGCTTGGGGCGAGCAGTACTTC. Translated: CASSSVGAWGEQYF.

The chain carries TRBV7-7 and TRBJ2-1, with 8 bases that match TRBD2. V lost 3 bases and J lost 0; bases outside the gene matches: 4. This CDR3 has 16 amino acids. In germline, CDR1 is SSHAT, CDR2 FNYEAQ (reference sequence). The CDR3 loop reads CASSFLAGSSYNEQFF. The CDR3 region has the DNA TGTGCCAGCAGCTTTTTAGCGGGGAGCTCCTACAATGAGCAGTTCTTC.

The chain has TRBV5-5 and TRBJ1-3; D remains ambiguous. The CDR3 is made up of 13 amino acids. Germline values: CDR1 SGHKS, CDR2 YYEKEE (reference sequence). The V end lost 6 bases, the J end lost 4 bases, and 11 bases lay between the germline ends. The CDR3 spells CASTPLAGNTIYF. The CDR3 region has the DNA TGTGCCAGCACGCCATTGGCCGGAAACACCATATATTTT.

The gene calls are TRBV12-5 and TRBJ1-1; maybe TRBD1 (6 bases). Trimming removed 0 bases from V and 10 bases from J, with 24 bases in between. The CDR3 spans 17 residues. Germline V gene data show CDR1 as LGHNT and CDR2 as FRNRAP. As DNA, the CDR3 is TGTGCTAGTGGTTTGGTACGGGGAGGGGGAAGATACCCTAGAGCTTTCTTT. Translated, it gives CASGLVRGGGRYPRAFF.

For the CDR3, the DNA is TGTGCCAGCAGACCCGGACTAGCGGATACCGGGGAGCTGTTTTTT. It is translated as CASRPGLADTGELFF. The chain couples TRBV5-5 to TRBJ2-2, with TRBD2 matching 10 bases. Germline V gene data show CDR1 as SGHKS and CDR2 as YYEKEE (reference sequence). With V trimmed by 5 bases and J by 5 bases, 6 bases remained unmatched. This CDR3 is 15 amino acids long. Drawing the rest from reference TRBV5-5 and TRBJ2-2, the complete variable domain is DAGVTQSPTHLIKTRGQQVTLRCSPISGHKSVSWYQQVLGQGPQFIFQYYEKEERGRGNFPDRFSARQFPNYSSELNVNALLLGDSALYLCASRPGLADTGELFFGEGSRLTVL.

This rearrangement joins TRBV28 to TRBJ2-5; D remains unclear. In germline, CDR1 is MDHEN, CDR2 SYDVKM. Trimming pared 6 bases from V and 2 bases from J, leaving 10 bases between. This CDR3 has 13 amino acids. The DNA of the CDR3 is TGTGCCAGCAGCCGATACCAGCAAGAGACCCAGTACTTC. Protein: CASSRYQQETQYF.

The chain is built from TRBV7-8 and TRBJ2-1; possible D gene TRBD1, 6 bases. Deletions cut 5 bases from V and 9 bases from J, with 11 bases between. The CDR3 length is 12 residues. Germline V gene lookup returns CDR1 SGHVS and CDR2 FQNEAQ. CDR3 protein: CASSPRTVEQFF. CDR3 bases: TGTGCCAGCAGCCCCCGGACAGTTGAGCAGTTCTTC.

The chain recombines TRBV5-6 with TRBJ1-6; a possible D gene is TRBD1 (5 bases). Trimming took 0 bases from V and 10 from J, leaving 11 bases between them. Germline lookup yields CDR1 SGHDT and CDR2 YYEEEE. There are 14 residues in the CDR3. CDR3: CASSLVAGSSPLHF. The CDR3 coding sequence is TGTGCCAGCAGCTTGGTGGCAGGGTCATCACCCCTCCACTTT.

J is TRBJ2-7 and V is TRBV6-1; TRBD2 matches at 8 bases. V was pared by 2 bases and J by 2 bases, with 8 bases of the junction left unmatched. Germline CDR1 reads MNHNS; CDR2 reads SASEGT. The CDR3 covers 16 residues. As DNA, the CDR3 is TGTGCCAGCAGTGAAAGGTTATCGGGAGGGACCTACGAGCAGTACTTC. It codes for CASSERLSGGTYEQYF.

In DNA form, the CDR3 reads TGCAGCGTTGAAACCCCAGGGGGGCTAAATGAGCAGTTCTTC. This codes for CSVETPGGLNEQFF. The chain is built from TRBV29-1 and TRBJ2-1; a weak D match, TRBD1 (7 bases). V lost 2 bases, J lost 7 bases, and 15 bases lay in between. The CDR3 is made up of 14 amino acids. Germline CDR1 SQVTM, CDR2 ANQGSEA.

The genes are TRBV5-4 and TRBJ2-1; 12 positions match TRBD2. There are 16 residues in the CDR3. Germline values: CDR1 SGHNT, CDR2 YYREEE (reference sequence). V dropped 0 bases and J dropped 10; count of bases not matched to a gene: 8. The CDR3 sequence is CASSLGRLAGGREQFF. The DNA of the CDR3 is TGTGCCAGCAGCTTGGGGCGGCTAGCGGGAGGGCGGGAGCAGTTCTTC.

The chain is built from TRBV5-1 and TRBJ1-1, with D possibly TRBD1 on 6 matching bases. V was cut by 4 bases and J by 11 bases, with 15 bases left in between. Germline CDR1 reads SGHRS; CDR2 reads YFSETQ. This CDR3 is built from 12 residues. CDR3 sequence reads: CASSPTQGAAFF. Written as DNA, the CDR3 is TGCGCCAGCAGCCCCACACAGGGTGCGGCTTTCTTT.

This rearrangement joins TRBV2 to TRBJ2-7, with 7 bases matching TRBD1. The germline V gene encodes CDR1 SNHLY and CDR2 FYNNEI. J lost 4 bases, V lost 4 bases, and 7 bases had no gene match. This CDR3 spans 14 amino acids. DNA of the CDR3: TGTGCCAGCAGTGTAAGGGACAGAAATTACGAGCAGTACTTC. Residues: CASSVRDRNYEQYF.

In its sample, this clone was seen a few times. This chain connects TRBV5-1 to TRBJ2-7, with 8 bases that match TRBD1. Germline lookup yields CDR1 SGHRS and CDR2 YFSETQ. V gave up 1 base and J gave up 4 bases; unmatched junction bases: 7. The CDR3 is 15 residues long. CDR3 sequence (DNA): TGCGCCAGCAGCTTGCCCCCGGGACAGGCGTACGAGCAGTACTTC. This sequence encodes CASSLPPGQAYEQYF.

This clone came up many times. V and J are TRBV15 and TRBJ2-7, with D maybe TRBD2 (6 bases). The V end lost 1 base, the J end lost 6 bases, and 7 bases lay between the germline ends. Germline lookup yields CDR1 LNHNV and CDR2 YYDKDF (reference sequence). CDR3 length equals 12 residues. CDR3 sequence reads: CATSRGSGEQYF. CDR3 nucleotide sequence: TGTGCCACCAGCAGAGGTAGCGGCGAGCAGTACTTC.

The chain is built from TRBV4-1 and TRBJ2-1; TRBD2 might be the D (5 bases). V was clipped by 0 bases and J by 8 bases, with 8 bases between them. The germline gives CDR1 MGHRA, CDR2 YSYEKL. The CDR3 is 13 residues long. The CDR3: CASSQDPGDEQFF. Here the CDR3 DNA reads TGCGCCAGCAGCCAAGATCCCGGGGATGAGCAGTTCTTC.

The V call is TRBV6-4, the J call TRBJ2-2; 7 bases are shared with TRBD1. Germline V gene lookup returns CDR1 MRHNA and CDR2 SNTAGT. The CDR3 runs 14 residues. With V trimmed by 6 bases and J by 4 bases, 5 bases remained unmatched. CDR3 region: CASRPTGSTGELFF. The CDR3 DNA sequence: TGTGCCAGCAGACCGACAGGGAGCACCGGGGAGCTGTTTTTT.

The J gene is TRBJ2-5, the V gene TRBV9, with 10 bases identical to TRBD2. The CDR3 consists of 15 residues. V was pared by 4 bases and J by 5 bases, with 8 bases of the junction left unmatched. Germline values: CDR1 SGDLS, CDR2 YYNGEE. The DNA for the CDR3 is TGTGCCAGCAGCCCCCGCCGAGCGGGAGGGGAGACCCAGTACTTC. Protein: CASSPRRAGGETQYF.

The V and J genes are TRBV19 and TRBJ2-7; D may be TRBD1 (5 bases). CDR1 LNHDA and CDR2 SQIVND come from the germline V gene (reference sequence). The CDR3 totals 12 residues. The ends were cut back, 7 bases at V and 3 bases at J, with 10 bases in the middle. This CDR3 is CASTDSNYEQYF. The CDR3 region has the DNA TGTGCCAGTACAGACAGCAACTACGAGCAGTACTTC.

The rearrangement uses TRBV5-1 and TRBJ2-7; 10 positions agree with TRBD2. Trimming removed 6 bases from V and 3 bases from J; junction bases left unmatched: 9. The CDR3 contains 15 residues. Germline CDR1 SGHRS, CDR2 YFSETQ. The CDR3 DNA reads as TGCGCCAGCATGACCACAGCGGGAGGGTTCTACGAGCAGTACTTC. Translation gives CASMTTAGGFYEQYF. The variable domain in full, with the rest retrieved from reference TRBV5-1 and TRBJ2-7, is KAGVTQTPRYLIKTRGQQVTLSCSPISGHRSVSWYQQTPGQGLQFLFEYFSETQRNKGNFPGRFSGRQFSNSRSEMNVSTLELGDSALYLCASMTTAGGFYEQYFGPGTRLTVT.

The chain employs TRBV27 and TRBJ1-5; 9 nucleotides agree with TRBD1. The CDR3 has 13 residues. V lost 0 bases to trimming and J lost 14 bases; unmatched junction nucleotides: 5. Germline loops: CDR1 MNHEY, CDR2 SMNVEV (reference sequence). This CDR3 is CASSLSWDRVEHF. CDR3 in DNA: TGTGCCAGCAGTTTATCGTGGGACAGGGTAGAGCATTTT.

The chain carries TRBV19 and TRBJ2-1; TRBD2 agrees at 11 bases. Trimming removed 5 bases from V and 1 base from J; junction bases left unmatched: 7. The germline V gene has CDR1 LNHDA and CDR2 SQIVND (reference sequence). The CDR3 runs 17 residues. DNA of the CDR3: TGTGCCAGTAGTGCACTAGCGGGAGCCCTATCCTACAATGAGCAGTTCTTC. Its protein is CASSALAGALSYNEQFF.